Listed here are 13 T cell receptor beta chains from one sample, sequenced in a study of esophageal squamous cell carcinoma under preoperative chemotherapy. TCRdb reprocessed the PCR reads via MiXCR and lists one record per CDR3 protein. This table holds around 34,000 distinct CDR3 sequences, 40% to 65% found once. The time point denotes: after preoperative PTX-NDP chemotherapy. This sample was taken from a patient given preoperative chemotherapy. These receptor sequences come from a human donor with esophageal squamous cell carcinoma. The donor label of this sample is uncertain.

CDR3 amino acids: CSFHPPLAGVGEQFF. The CDR3 bases are TGCAGTTTCCACCCTCCGCTAGCGGGTGTGGGTGAGCAGTTCTTC. The rearrangement links TRBV20-1 to TRBJ2-1; 8 bases agree with TRBD2. The CDR3 length is 15 residues. V dropped 8 bases and J dropped 9; count of bases not matched to a gene: 18. Per the germline V gene, CDR1 is DFQATT and CDR2 is SNEGSKA (reference sequence).

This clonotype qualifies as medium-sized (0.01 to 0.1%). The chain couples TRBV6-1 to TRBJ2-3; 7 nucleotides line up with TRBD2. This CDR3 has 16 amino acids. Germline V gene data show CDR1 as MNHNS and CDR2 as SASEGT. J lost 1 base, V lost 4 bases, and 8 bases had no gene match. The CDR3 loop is CASSVSSGSRTDTQYF. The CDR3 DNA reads TGTGCCAGCAGTGTCTCTAGCGGCTCCCGCACAGATACGCAGTATTTT.

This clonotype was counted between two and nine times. CDR3 sequence (DNA): TGTGCCAGCAGTACCGGAGCGGGGGGGGGGGGGAATGAGCAGTTCTTC. Translated: CASSTGAGGGGNEQFF. The genes are TRBV25-1 and TRBJ2-1, with 10 bases identical to TRBD2. Germline CDR1 is MGHDK and CDR2 is SYGVNS. CDR3 length equals 16 residues. Trimming removed 5 bases from V and 7 bases from J; junction bases left unmatched: 11. The full variable domain, its missing parts supplied by reference TRBV25-1 and TRBJ2-1, is EADIYQTPRYLVIGTGKKITLECSQTMGHDKMYWYQQDPGMELHLIHYSYGVNSTEKGDLSSESTVSRIRTEHFPLTLESARPSHTSQYLCASSTGAGGGGNEQFFGPGTRLTVL.

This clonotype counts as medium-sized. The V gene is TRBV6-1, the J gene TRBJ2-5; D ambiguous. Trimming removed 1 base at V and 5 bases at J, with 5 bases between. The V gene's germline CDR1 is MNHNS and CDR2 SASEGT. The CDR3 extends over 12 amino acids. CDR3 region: CASSEVGETQYF. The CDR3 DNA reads TGTGCCAGCAGTGAAGTGGGGGAGACCCAGTACTTC.

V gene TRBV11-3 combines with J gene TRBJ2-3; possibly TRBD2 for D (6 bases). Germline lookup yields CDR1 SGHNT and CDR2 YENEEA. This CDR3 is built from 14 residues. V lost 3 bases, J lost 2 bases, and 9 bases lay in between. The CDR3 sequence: CASSFGGDTDTQYF. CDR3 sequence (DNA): TGTGCCAGCAGCTTCGGGGGTGACACAGATACGCAGTATTTT.

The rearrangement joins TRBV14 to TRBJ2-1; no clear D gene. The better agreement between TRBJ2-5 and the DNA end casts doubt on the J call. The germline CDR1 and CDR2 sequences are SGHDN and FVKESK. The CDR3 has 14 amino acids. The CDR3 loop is CASSQDHVVGTQYF. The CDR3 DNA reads TGTGCCAGCAGCCAAGATCACGTGGTGGGGACCCAGTACTTC.

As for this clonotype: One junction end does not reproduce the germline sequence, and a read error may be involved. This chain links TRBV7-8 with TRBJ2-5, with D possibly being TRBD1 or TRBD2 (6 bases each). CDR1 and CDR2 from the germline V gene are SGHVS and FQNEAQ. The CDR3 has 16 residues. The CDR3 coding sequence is TGTGCCTGCAGCGGCCTCGGGGGCCGTGACGAAGATACCCAGTACTTC. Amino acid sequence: CACSGLGGRDEDTQYF.

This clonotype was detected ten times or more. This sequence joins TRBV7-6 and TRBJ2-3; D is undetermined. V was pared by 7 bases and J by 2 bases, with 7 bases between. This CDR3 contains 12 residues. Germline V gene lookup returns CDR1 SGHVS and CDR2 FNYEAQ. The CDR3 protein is CASNDFTDTQYF. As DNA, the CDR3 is TGTGCCAGCAATGACTTCACAGATACGCAGTATTTT.

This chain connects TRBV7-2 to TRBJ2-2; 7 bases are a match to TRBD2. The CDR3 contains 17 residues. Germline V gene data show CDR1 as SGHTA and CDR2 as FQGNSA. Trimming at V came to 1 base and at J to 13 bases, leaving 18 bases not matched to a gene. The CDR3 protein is CASSLVGTSANTEALFF. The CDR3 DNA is TGTGCCAGCAGCTTAGTTGGAACTAGCGCGAACACCGAGGCGCTGTTTTTT.

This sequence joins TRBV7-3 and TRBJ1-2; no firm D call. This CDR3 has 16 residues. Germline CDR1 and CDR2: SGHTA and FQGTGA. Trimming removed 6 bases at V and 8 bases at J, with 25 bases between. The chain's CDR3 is CASSSAPGKHLTGYTF. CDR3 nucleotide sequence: TGTGCCAGCAGTTCTGCGCCGGGCAAACACTTAACGGGCTACACCTTC.

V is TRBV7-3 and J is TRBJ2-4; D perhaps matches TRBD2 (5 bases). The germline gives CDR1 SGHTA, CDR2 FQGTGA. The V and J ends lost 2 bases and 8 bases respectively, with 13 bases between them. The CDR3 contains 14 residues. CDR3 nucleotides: TGTGCCAGCAGCTTAGGAGGACCGATGGACATTCAGTACTTC. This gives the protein CASSLGGPMDIQYF. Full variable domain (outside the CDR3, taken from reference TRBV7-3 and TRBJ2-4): GAGVSQTPSNKVTEKGKYVELRCDPISGHTALYWYRQSLGQGPEFLIYFQGTGAADDSGLPNDRFFAVRPEGSVSTLKIQRTERGDSAVYLCASSLGGPMDIQYFGAGTRLSVL.

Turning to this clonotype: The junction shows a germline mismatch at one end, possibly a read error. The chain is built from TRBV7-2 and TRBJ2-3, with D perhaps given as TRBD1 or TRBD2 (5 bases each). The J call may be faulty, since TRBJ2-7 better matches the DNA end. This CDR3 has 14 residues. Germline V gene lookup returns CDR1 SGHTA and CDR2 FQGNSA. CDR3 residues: CGSTGLRSTDTQYF. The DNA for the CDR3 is TGTGGCAGCACGGGGCTGCGTAGCACAGATACGCAGTACTTC.

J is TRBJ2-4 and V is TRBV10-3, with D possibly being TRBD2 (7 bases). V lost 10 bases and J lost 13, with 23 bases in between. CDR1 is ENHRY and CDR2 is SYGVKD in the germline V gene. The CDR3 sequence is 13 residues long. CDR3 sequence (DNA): TGTGCCACGGGGAGGGGGGACAAAAATACGCAGTACTTC. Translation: CATGRGDKNTQYF.